This T cell receptor (beta chain) was observed in a study of Graves' ophthalmopathy and Graves' hyperthyroidism. Study findings and constraints: The model achieved under 71% sensitivity and over 72% specificity for ophthalmopathy progression.

The length of the CDR3 is 18 residues. Germline V gene data show CDR1 as MNHEY and CDR2 as SMNVEV (reference sequence). V lost 0 bases to trimming and J lost 0 bases; unmatched junction nucleotides: 4. This clonotype was observed many times. As yet, its antigen is unknown. Lactation, pregnancy, uncontrolled infections and other autoimmune diseases were all grounds for excluding patients. RNA served as the template for amplifying TCR beta CDR3 regions. RT-PCR with HTBI primers came first, then second-round multiplex PCR. One entry per CDR3 protein, called by TCRdb with MiXCR from the multiplex PCR reads. The data hold about 400,000 distinct CDR3 sequences, with around 19% observed a single time.

The V gene is TRBV27, the J gene TRBJ2-6; 8 bases agree with TRBD1. The material sequenced was peripheral blood. The source of this sequence is a woman younger than 30 with Graves' ophthalmopathy. The CDR3 loop is CASSLSGTGPSGANVLTF. The CDR3 region has the DNA TGTGCCAGCAGTTTATCGGGGACAGGCCCCTCTGGGGCCAACGTCCTGACTTTC.